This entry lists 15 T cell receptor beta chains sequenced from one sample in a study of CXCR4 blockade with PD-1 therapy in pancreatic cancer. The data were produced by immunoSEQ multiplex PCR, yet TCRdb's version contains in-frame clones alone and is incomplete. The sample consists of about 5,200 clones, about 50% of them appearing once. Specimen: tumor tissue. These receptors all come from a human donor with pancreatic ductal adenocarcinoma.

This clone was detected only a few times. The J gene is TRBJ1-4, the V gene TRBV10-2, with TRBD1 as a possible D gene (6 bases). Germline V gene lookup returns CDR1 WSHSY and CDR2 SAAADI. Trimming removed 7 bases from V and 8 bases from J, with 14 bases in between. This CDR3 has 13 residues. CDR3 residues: CASTNRDTEKLFF. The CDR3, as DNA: TGCGCCAGCACGAACCGGGACACCGAAAAACTGTTTTTT.

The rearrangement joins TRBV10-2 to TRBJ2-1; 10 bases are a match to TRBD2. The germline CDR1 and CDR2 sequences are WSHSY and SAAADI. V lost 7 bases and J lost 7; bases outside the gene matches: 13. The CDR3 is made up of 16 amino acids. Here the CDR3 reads CASNLNSGRAWNEQFF. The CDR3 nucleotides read TGCGCCAGCAACCTAAACAGCGGGAGGGCCTGGAATGAGCAGTTCTTC.

The chain's CDR3 is CASSHGLAEDYEQYF. The CDR3 nucleotides read TGTGCCAGCAGCCATGGACTAGCGGAAGACTACGAGCAGTACTTC. This sequence joins TRBV11-3 and TRBJ2-7; TRBD2 aligns across 10 bases. Germline loops: CDR1 SGHNT, CDR2 YENEEA. The CDR3 is made up of 15 amino acids. J gave up 3 bases and V 5 bases, and 7 bases lay outside the gene matches.

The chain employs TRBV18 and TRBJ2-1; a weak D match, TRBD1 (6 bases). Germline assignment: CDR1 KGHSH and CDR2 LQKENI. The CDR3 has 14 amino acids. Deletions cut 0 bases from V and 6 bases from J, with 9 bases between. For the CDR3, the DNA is TGTGCCAGCTCACCACCGACGACAGGCAATGAGCAGTTCTTC. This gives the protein CASSPPTTGNEQFF.

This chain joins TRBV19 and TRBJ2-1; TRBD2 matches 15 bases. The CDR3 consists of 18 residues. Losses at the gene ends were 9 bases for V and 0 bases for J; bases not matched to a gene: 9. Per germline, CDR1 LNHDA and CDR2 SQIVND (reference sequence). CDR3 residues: CASKRTSGRASSYNEQFF. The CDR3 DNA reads TGTGCCAGCAAAAGGACTAGCGGGAGGGCGAGCTCCTACAATGAGCAGTTCTTC.

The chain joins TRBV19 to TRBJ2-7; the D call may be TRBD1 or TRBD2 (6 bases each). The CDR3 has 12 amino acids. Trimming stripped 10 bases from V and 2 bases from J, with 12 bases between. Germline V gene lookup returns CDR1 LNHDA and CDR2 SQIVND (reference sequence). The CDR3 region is CATGAGAYEQYF. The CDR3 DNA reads TGTGCCACGGGGGCAGGGGCCTACGAGCAGTACTTC.

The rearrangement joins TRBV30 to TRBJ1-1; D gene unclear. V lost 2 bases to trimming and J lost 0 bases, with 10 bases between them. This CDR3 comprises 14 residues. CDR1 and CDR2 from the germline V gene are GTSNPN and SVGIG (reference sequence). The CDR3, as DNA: TGTGCCTGGAGTATTTCCGTCATGAACACTGAAGCTTTCTTT. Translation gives CAWSISVMNTEAFF. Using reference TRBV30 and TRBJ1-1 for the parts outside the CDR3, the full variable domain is SQTIHQWPATLVQPVGSPLSLECTVEGTSNPNLYWYRQAAGRGLQLLFYSVGIGQISSEVPQNLSASRPQDRQFILSSKKLLLSDSGFYLCAWSISVMNTEAFFGQGTRLTVV.

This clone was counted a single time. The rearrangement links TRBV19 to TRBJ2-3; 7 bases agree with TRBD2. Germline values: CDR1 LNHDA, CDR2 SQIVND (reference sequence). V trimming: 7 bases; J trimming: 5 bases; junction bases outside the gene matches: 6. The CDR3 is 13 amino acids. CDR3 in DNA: TGTGCCAGTAACGAGCGGGATAAAGATACGCAGTATTTT. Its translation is CASNERDKDTQYF.

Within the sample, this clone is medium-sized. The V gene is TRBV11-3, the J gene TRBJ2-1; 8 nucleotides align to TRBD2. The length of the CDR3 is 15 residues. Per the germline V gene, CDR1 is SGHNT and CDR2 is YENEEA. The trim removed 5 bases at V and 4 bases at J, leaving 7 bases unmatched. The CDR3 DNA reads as TGTGCCAGCAGCATCCGGACTAGCAGATACAATGAGCAGTTCTTC. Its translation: CASSIRTSRYNEQFF.

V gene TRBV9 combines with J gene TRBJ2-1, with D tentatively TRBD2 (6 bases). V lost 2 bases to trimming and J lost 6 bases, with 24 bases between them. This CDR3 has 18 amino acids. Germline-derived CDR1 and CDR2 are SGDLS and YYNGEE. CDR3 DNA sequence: TGTGCCAGCAGCGTGGACCCTACTAGCCGGAGGAGATCCAATGAGCAGTTCTTC. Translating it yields CASSVDPTSRRRSNEQFF. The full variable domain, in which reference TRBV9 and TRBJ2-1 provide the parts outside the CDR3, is DSGVTQTPKHLITATGQRVTLRCSPRSGDLSVYWYQQSLDQGLQFLIQYYNGEERAKGNILERFSAQQFPDLHSELNLSSLELGDSALYFCASSVDPTSRRRSNEQFFGPGTRLTVL.

CDR3 in amino acids: CASSPRSDFRSYEQYF. CDR3 sequence (DNA): TGTGCCAGCAGCCCAAGGTCTGACTTTAGATCCTACGAGCAGTACTTC. The chain combines TRBV28 with TRBJ2-7; no reliable D call. V was pared by 6 bases and J by 1 base, with 19 bases between. Germline CDR1 MDHEN, CDR2 SYDVKM. The CDR3 length is 16 residues.

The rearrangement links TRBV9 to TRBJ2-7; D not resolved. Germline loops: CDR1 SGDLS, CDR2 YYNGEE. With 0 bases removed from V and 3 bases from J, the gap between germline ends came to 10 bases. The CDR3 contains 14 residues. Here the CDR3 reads CASSVEDGNYEQYF. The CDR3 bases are TGTGCCAGCAGCGTAGAGGACGGCAACTACGAGCAGTACTTC.

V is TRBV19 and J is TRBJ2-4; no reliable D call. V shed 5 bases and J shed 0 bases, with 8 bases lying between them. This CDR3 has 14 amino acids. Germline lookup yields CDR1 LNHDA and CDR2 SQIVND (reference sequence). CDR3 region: CASSPSLAKNIQYF. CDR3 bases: TGTGCCAGTAGTCCTTCTTTAGCCAAAAACATTCAGTACTTC.

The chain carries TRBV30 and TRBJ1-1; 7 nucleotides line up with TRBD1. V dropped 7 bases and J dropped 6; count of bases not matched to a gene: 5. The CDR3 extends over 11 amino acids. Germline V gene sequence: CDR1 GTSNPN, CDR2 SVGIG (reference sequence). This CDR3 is CALTQGPEAFF. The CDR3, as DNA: TGTGCCTTAACACAGGGGCCTGAAGCTTTCTTT.

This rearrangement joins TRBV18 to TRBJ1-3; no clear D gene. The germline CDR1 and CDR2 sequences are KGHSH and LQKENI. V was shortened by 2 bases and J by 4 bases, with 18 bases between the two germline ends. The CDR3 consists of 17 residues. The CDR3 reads CASSPIGDGMPGNTIYF. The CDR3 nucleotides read TGTGCCAGCTCACCAATTGGCGACGGAATGCCCGGAAACACCATATATTTT.